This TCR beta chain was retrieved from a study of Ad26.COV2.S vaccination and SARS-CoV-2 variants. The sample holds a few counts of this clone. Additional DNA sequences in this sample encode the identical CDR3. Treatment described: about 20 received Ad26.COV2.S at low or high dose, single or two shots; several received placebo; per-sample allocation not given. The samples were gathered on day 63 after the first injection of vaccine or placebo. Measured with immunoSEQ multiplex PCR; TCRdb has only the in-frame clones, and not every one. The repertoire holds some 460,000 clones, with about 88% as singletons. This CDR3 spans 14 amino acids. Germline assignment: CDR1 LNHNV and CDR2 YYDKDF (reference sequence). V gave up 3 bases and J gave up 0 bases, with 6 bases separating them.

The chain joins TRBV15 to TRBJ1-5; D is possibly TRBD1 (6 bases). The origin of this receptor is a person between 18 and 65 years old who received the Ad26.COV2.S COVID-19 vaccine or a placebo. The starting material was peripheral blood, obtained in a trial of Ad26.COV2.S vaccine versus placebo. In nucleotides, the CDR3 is TGTGCCACCAGCAGGGACAGTAGCAATCAGCCCCAGCATTTT. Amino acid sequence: CATSRDSSNQPQHF.